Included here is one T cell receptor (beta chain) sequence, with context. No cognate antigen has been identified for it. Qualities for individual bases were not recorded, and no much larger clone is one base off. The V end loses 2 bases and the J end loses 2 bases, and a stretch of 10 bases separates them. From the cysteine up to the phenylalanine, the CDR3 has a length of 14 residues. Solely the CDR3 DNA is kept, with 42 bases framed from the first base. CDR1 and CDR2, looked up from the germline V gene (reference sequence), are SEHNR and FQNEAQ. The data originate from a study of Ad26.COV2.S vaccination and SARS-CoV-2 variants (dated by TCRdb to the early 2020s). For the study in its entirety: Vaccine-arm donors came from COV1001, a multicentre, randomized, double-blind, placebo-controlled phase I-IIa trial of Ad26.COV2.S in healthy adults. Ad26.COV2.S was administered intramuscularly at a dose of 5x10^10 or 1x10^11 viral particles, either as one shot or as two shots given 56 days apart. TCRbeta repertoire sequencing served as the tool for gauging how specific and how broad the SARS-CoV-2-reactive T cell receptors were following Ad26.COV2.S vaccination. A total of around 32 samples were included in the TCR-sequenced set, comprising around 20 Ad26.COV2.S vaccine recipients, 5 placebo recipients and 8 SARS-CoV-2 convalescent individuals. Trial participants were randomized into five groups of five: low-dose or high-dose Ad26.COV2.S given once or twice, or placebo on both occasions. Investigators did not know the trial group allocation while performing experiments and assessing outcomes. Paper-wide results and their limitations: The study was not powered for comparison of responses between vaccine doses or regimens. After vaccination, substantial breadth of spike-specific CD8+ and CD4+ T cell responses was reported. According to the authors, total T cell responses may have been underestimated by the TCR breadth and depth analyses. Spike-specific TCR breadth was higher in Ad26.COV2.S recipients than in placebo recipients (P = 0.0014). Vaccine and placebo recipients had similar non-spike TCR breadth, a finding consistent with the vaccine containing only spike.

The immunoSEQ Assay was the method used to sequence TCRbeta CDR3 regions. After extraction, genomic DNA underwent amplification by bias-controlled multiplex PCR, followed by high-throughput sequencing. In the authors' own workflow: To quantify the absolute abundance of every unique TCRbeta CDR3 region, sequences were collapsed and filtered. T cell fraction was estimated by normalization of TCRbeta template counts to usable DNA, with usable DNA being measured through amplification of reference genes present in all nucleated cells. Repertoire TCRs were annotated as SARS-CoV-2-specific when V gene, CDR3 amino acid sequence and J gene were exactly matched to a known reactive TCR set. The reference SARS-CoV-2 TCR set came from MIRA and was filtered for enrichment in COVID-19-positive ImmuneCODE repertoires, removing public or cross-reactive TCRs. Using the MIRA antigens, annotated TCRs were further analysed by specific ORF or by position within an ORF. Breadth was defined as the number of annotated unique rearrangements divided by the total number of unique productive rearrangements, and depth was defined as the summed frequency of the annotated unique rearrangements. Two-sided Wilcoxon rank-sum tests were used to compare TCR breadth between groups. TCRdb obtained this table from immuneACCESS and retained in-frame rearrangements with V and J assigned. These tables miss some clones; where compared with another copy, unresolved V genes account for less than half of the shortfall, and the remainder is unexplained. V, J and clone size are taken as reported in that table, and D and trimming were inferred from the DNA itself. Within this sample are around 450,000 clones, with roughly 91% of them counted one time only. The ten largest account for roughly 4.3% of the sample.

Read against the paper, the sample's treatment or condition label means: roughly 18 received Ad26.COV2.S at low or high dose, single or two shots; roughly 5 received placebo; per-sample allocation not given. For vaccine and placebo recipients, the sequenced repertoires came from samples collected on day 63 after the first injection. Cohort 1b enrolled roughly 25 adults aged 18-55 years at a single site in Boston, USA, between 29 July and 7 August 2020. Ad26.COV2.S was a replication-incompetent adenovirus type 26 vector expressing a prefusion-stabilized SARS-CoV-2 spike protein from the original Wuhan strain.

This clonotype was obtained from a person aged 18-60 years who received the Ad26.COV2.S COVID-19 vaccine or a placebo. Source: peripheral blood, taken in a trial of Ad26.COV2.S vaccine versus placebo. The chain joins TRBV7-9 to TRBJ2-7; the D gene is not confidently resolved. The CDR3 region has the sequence CASSLNSVAYEQYF. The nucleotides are TGTGCCAGCAGCTTAAACTCCGTCGCCTACGAGCAGTACTTC.